Below are 10 T cell receptor beta chains sequenced from a single sample in a study of T cell changes during pregnancy in multiple sclerosis. The repertoire was sequenced with immunoSEQ multiplex PCR; TCRdb's copy has only in-frame clones and lacks some. The sample holds fewer than 45,000 clones, under 95% seen once. The sequenced sample was CD4+ T cells from peripheral blood mononuclear cells, obtained in the third trimester of pregnancy. The receptors come from a female donor with multiple sclerosis, enrolled in a pregnancy study.

The chain joins TRBV10-3 to TRBJ2-1; D is perhaps TRBD2 (6 bases). The germline CDR1 and CDR2 sequences are ENHRY and SYGVKD. V was clipped by 2 bases and J by 4 bases, with 15 bases between them. This CDR3 has 16 residues. CDR3 coding DNA: TGTGCCATCAGTGAGCCGGGACGGGGACTTTACAATGAGCAGTTCTTC. Protein product: CAISEPGRGLYNEQFF.

This chain connects TRBV7-9 to TRBJ2-7, with 7 bases aligning to TRBD2. The CDR3 totals 14 residues. Germline lookup yields CDR1 SEHNR and CDR2 FQNEAQ (reference sequence). Trimming took 1 base from V and 1 from J; bases not matched to a gene: 1. The CDR3 region has the DNA TGTGCCAGCAGCTTAGGGGGGGGATCCTACGAGCAGTACTTC. Encoded protein: CASSLGGGSYEQYF.

The rearrangement uses TRBV19 and TRBJ1-1; a possible D gene is TRBD1 (6 bases). The V end lost 8 bases, the J end lost 0 bases, and 10 bases lay between the germline ends. The V gene's germline CDR1 is LNHDA and CDR2 SQIVND (reference sequence). The CDR3 covers 13 residues. In DNA, the CDR3 is TGTGCCAGTGGGGGCAGCTTGAACACTGAAGCTTTCTTT. Residues: CASGGSLNTEAFF.

This chain joins TRBV9 and TRBJ1-3, with 7 bases lining up with TRBD1. CDR1 and CDR2 (germline): SGDLS, YYNGEE. The V gene end was trimmed by 4 bases and the J gene end by 11 bases; junction bases not matched to a gene: 9. There are 13 residues in the CDR3. The CDR3 region has the DNA TGTGCCAGCAGCATCCGACAGGGAGGCTCCATATATTTT. This sequence encodes CASSIRQGGSIYF.

The V call is TRBV29-1, the J call TRBJ2-7; D possibly corresponds to TRBD1 (6 bases). CDR3 length: 12 residues. V was shortened by 6 bases and J by 4 bases, with 13 bases between the two germline ends. Per the germline V gene, CDR1 is SQVTM and CDR2 is ANQGSEA. The CDR3 spells CSVTGGVYEQYF. Here the CDR3 DNA reads TGCAGCGTGACAGGTGGGGTGTACGAGCAGTACTTC.

The CDR3 is CASSTIPGGGSTDTQYF. DNA for the CDR3: TGTGCCAGCAGCACAATCCCGGGAGGAGGCAGCACAGATACGCAGTATTTT. V is TRBV9 and J is TRBJ2-3, with 7 bases matching TRBD2. V shed 4 bases and J 0 bases; nucleotides not matched to a gene: 11. The length of the CDR3 is 17 residues. Looked up from germline, CDR1 is SGDLS and CDR2 is YYNGEE.

The chain recombines TRBV28 with TRBJ1-2; weak D call: TRBD1 (5 bases). V gave up 5 bases and J gave up 0 bases, with 10 bases separating them. CDR1 is MDHEN, CDR2 SYDVKM, per germline. This CDR3 is built from 14 residues. In nucleotides, the CDR3 is TGTGCCAGCAGTCACAGGAGTTCTAACTATGGCTACACCTTC. Translating it yields CASSHRSSNYGYTF.

DNA for the CDR3: TGTGCCAGCAGCTTGGGTGGAGCGAGCTCCTACAATGAGCAGTTCTTC. Amino acids: CASSLGGASSYNEQFF. The chain has TRBV5-4 and TRBJ2-1; no clear D. V gave up 0 bases and J gave up 0 bases, with 10 bases separating them. The CDR3 has 16 amino acids. The V gene's germline CDR1 is SGHNT and CDR2 YYREEE (reference sequence).

This clone was found once. The V gene is TRBV7-2, the J gene TRBJ2-1; 7 bases align to TRBD1. V lost 6 bases to trimming and J lost 3 bases; unmatched junction nucleotides: 8. The CDR3 is made up of 15 amino acids. Germline V gene data show CDR1 as SGHTA and CDR2 as FQGNSA. CDR3 in DNA: TGTGCCAGCAGTCCTAGACAGGGCGACTACAATGAGCAGTTCTTC. It encodes CASSPRQGDYNEQFF.

The chain has TRBV2 and TRBJ2-7; 8 bases map to TRBD1. Germline assignment: CDR1 SNHLY and CDR2 FYNNEI. The CDR3 consists of 13 residues. With 5 bases clipped from V and 2 bases from J, the junction kept 2 bases outside the gene matches. The CDR3 DNA follows: TGTGCCAGCAGTAGACAGGGGACCTACGAGCAGTACTTC. It translates to CASSRQGTYEQYF.